A selection of T cell receptor beta chains follows, all from one sample in a study of cytomegalovirus exposure and HLA in healthy donors. Some clones are missing from TCRdb's copy, which holds only in-frame ones; the method was immunoSEQ multiplex PCR. The table has approximately 120,000 clones, 55% to 75% seen once; the top ten hold around 5.4%. The sample comprised PBMCs. The receptors come from a woman in her 70s in good health and CMV-seropositive. CDR3s include the opening cysteine and the closing phenylalanine or tryptophan. Fields, in order: clone size, J gene, CDR3 length, D gene, V gene, CDR3 protein, CDR3 DNA. D genes are given only for firm matches. The size of a clone is reported for some rows only, either as once, few or many, or as a class for expanded clones.

size: few
J: TRBJ1-1
length: 15
D: .
V: TRBV5-4
CDR3: CASSTPQRKNTEAFF
DNA: TGTGCCAGCAGCACCCCCCAGCGAAAGAACACTGAAGCTTTCTTT

size: once
J: TRBJ2-4
length: 12
D: .
V: TRBV18
CDR3: CASSPSEGIQYF
DNA: TGTGCCAGCTCACCATCCGAGGGCATTCAGTACTTC

size: .
J: TRBJ2-7
length: 15
D: .
V: TRBV7-9
CDR3: CASSLYQAGMYEQYF
DNA: TGTGCCAGCAGCTTATATCAAGCAGGGATGTACGAGCAGTACTTC

size: .
J: TRBJ1-5
length: 14
D: TRBD1
V: TRBV30
CDR3: CAWSVLTGGQPQHF
DNA: TGTGCCTGGAGTGTACTAACAGGGGGACAGCCCCAGCATTTT

size: .
J: TRBJ2-7
length: 13
D: TRBD1
V: TRBV7-9
CDR3: CASSPGQGSEQYF
DNA: TGTGCCAGCAGCCCGGGACAGGGTAGCGAGCAGTACTTC

size: .
J: TRBJ1-2
length: 16
D: .
V: TRBV10-3
CDR3: CAISGERNSIYYGYTF
DNA: TGTGCCATCAGCGGGGAGAGGAACTCTATCTACTATGGCTACACCTTC

size: .
J: TRBJ1-3
length: 14
D: .
V: TRBV6-6
CDR3: CASSTRASGNTIYF
DNA: TGTGCCAGCAGTACGAGGGCTTCTGGAAACACCATATATTTT

size: .
J: TRBJ1-2
length: 10
D: .
V: TRBV6-6
CDR3: CASSYRGYTF
DNA: TGTGCCAGCAGTTACCGTGGCTACACCTTC

size: .
J: TRBJ2-3
length: 15
D: .
V: TRBV5-1
CDR3: CASSTSEVGTDTQYF
DNA: TGCGCCAGCAGCACGTCGGAGGTTGGAACAGATACGCAGTATTTT

size: .
J: TRBJ1-2
length: 14
D: TRBD1
V: TRBV6-5
CDR3: CASSRTGVNYGYTF
DNA: TGTGCCAGCAGTCGGACAGGGGTGAACTATGGCTACACCTTC

size: .
J: TRBJ1-1
length: 15
D: .
V: TRBV6-1
CDR3: CASSEPRLMNTEAFF
DNA: TGTGCCAGCAGTGAGCCTCGACTTATGAACACTGAAGCTTTCTTT

size: .
J: TRBJ2-5
length: 16
D: TRBD1
V: TRBV7-2
CDR3: CASSKARGLVGETQYF
DNA: TGTGCCAGCAGCAAAGCTAGGGGGCTCGTCGGGGAGACCCAGTACTTC

size: .
J: TRBJ2-5
length: 11
D: .
V: TRBV5-5
CDR3: CASSFFGTQYF
DNA: TGTGCCAGCAGCTTCTTCGGGACCCAGTACTTC

size: .
J: TRBJ2-7
length: 14
D: .
V: TRBV4-3
CDR3: CASSQELQVYEQYF
DNA: TGCGCCAGCAGCCAAGAGCTCCAGGTCTACGAGCAGTACTTC

size: many
J: TRBJ1-6
length: 13
D: .
V: TRBV27
CDR3: CASSREGTASLHF
DNA: TGTGCCAGCAGTCGCGAGGGAACTGCCTCCCTCCACTTT

size: .
J: TRBJ1-2
length: 14
D: TRBD1
V: TRBV7-2
CDR3: CASSIHRGNYGYTF
DNA: TGTGCCAGCAGCATTCACAGGGGAAACTATGGCTACACCTTC

size: .
J: TRBJ2-7
length: 12
D: .
V: TRBV2
CDR3: CASNGLPYEQYF
DNA: TGTGCCAGCAATGGACTTCCCTACGAGCAGTACTTC

size: .
J: TRBJ2-2
length: 14
D: .
V: TRBV19
CDR3: CASSSTTNTGELFF
DNA: TGTGCCAGTAGTTCGACAACGAACACCGGGGAGCTGTTTTTT

size: .
J: TRBJ2-1
length: 15
D: TRBD1
V: TRBV9
CDR3: CASSVRDREYNEQFF
DNA: TGTGCCAGCAGCGTAAGGGACAGGGAATACAATGAGCAGTTCTTC

size: once
J: TRBJ1-1
length: 13
D: .
V: TRBV2
CDR3: CASSTGPVTEAFF
DNA: TGTGCCAGCAGCACAGGGCCGGTCACTGAAGCTTTCTTT

size: .
J: TRBJ2-2
length: 16
D: TRBD1
V: TRBV7-9
CDR3: CASSFSKTGETGELFF
DNA: TGTGCCAGCAGCTTTAGTAAGACAGGGGAAACCGGGGAGCTGTTTTTT

size: .
J: TRBJ1-3
length: 14
D: TRBD1
V: TRBV6-1
CDR3: CASSEQGAGNTIYF
DNA: TGTGCCAGCAGTGAGCAGGGGGCTGGAAACACCATATATTTT

size: .
J: TRBJ1-1
length: 14
D: .
V: TRBV5-1
CDR3: CASSLGAGGTEAFF
DNA: TGCGCCAGCAGCTTGGGGGCCGGAGGAACTGAAGCTTTCTTT

size: .
J: TRBJ1-4
length: 16
D: .
V: TRBV21-1
CDR3: CASSKGRGGHLEKLFF
DNA: TGTGCCAGCAGCAAAGGTAGAGGAGGGCACCTAGAAAAACTGTTTTTT

size: few
J: TRBJ1-1
length: 15
D: .
V: TRBV30
CDR3: CAWSVAGGLSTEAFF
DNA: TGTGCCTGGAGTGTGGCGGGGGGTCTAAGCACTGAAGCTTTCTTT

size: once
J: TRBJ1-3
length: 15
D: .
V: TRBV5-1
CDR3: CASSLEAGLGNTIYF
DNA: TGCGCCAGCAGCTTGGAGGCAGGGTTGGGAAACACCATATATTTT

size: .
J: TRBJ2-3
length: 12
D: .
V: TRBV2
CDR3: CASLIKPPTQYF
DNA: TGTGCCAGCCTAATAAAACCCCCCACGCAGTATTTT

size: few
J: TRBJ2-1
length: 15
D: TRBD2
V: TRBV11-1
CDR3: CASSDRLAGGNEQFF
DNA: TGTGCCAGCAGCGACAGACTAGCCGGGGGGAATGAGCAGTTCTTC

size: .
J: TRBJ2-7
length: 16
D: .
V: TRBV18
CDR3: CASSPTTQGTTHEQYF
DNA: TGTGCCAGCTCACCTACAACGCAGGGTACGACCCACGAGCAGTACTTC

size: .
J: TRBJ2-7
length: 13
D: .
V: TRBV6-5
CDR3: CASKIQESYEQYF
DNA: TGTGCCAGCAAAATACAGGAGTCCTACGAGCAGTACTTC

size: few
J: TRBJ2-1
length: 16
D: TRBD2
V: TRBV7-6
CDR3: CASSLVRRGGRNEQFF
DNA: TGTGCCAGCAGCTTAGTCCGGCGGGGGGGCAGGAATGAGCAGTTCTTC

size: .
J: TRBJ1-1
length: 12
D: .
V: TRBV6-5
CDR3: CASRGREWVAFF
DNA: TGTGCCAGCAGGGGGCGCGAATGGGTAGCTTTCTTT